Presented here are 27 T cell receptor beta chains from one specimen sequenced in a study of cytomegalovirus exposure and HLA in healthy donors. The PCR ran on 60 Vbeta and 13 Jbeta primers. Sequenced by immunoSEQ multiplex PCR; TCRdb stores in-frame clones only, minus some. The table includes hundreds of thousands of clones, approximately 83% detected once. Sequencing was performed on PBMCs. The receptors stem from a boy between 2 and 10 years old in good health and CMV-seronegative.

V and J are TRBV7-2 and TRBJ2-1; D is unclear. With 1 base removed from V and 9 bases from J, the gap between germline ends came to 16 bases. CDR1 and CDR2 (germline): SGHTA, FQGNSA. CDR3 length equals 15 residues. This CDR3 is CASSLVGSSPGEQFF. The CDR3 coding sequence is TGTGCCAGCAGCTTAGTTGGTAGTTCCCCGGGTGAGCAGTTCTTC.

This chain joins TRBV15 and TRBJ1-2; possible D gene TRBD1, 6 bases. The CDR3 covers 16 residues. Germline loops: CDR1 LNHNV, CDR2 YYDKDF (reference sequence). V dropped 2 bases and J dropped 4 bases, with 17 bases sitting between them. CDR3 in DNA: TGTGCCACCAGCAGATCAACGACAGGTCTACGCTATGGCTACACCTTC. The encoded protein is CATSRSTTGLRYGYTF.

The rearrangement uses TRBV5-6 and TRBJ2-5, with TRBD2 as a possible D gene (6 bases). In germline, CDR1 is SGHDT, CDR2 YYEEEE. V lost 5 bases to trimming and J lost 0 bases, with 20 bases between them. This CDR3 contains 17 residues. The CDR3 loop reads CASSFKTSGSNQETQYF. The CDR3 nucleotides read TGTGCCAGCAGTTTTAAAACTTCCGGGAGCAACCAAGAGACCCAGTACTTC.

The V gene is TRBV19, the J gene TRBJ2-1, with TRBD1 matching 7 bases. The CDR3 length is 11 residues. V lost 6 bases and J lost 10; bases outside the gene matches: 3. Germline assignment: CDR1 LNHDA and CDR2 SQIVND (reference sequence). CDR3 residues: CASRQTGEQFF. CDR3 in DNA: TGTGCCAGTAGGCAGACAGGGGAGCAGTTCTTC.

The CDR3 here is CATKRGTGNIGGEPQHF. DNA for the CDR3: TGCGCCACCAAAAGGGGGACAGGGAATATTGGGGGTGAGCCCCAGCATTTT. The chain has TRBV10-2 and TRBJ1-5, with TRBD1 matching over 9 bases. The CDR3 is 17 residues long. V shed 10 bases and J 8 bases; nucleotides not matched to a gene: 21. The V gene's germline CDR1 is WSHSY and CDR2 SAAADI.

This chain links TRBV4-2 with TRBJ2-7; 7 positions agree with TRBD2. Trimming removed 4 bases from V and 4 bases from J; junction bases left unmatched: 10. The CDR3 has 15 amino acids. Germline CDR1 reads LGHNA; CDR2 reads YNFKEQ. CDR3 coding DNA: TGTGCCAGCAGCCTCTTTTCCAGCGGGAAATACGAGCAGTACTTC. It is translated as CASSLFSSGKYEQYF.

The CDR3 loop is CASSFLAGEESTDTQYF. CDR3 bases: TGTGCCAGCAGCTTCCTAGCGGGGGAGGAAAGCACAGATACGCAGTATTTT. This chain joins TRBV5-6 and TRBJ2-3, with 10 positions matching TRBD2. Germline CDR1 reads SGHDT; CDR2 reads YYEEEE. V shed 2 bases and J 0 bases; nucleotides not matched to a gene: 6. The CDR3 length is 17 residues.

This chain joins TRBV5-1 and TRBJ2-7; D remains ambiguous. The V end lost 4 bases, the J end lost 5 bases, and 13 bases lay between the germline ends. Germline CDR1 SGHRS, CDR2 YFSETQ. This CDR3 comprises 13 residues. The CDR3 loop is CASSRGFIDEQYF. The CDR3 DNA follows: TGCGCCAGCAGCAGAGGTTTTATCGACGAGCAGTACTTC.

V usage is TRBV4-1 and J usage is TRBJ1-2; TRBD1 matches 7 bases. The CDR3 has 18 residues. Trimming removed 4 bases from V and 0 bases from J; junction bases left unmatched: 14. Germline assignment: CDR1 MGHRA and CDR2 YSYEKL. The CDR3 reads CASSPVGTARGANYGYTF. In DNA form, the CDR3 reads TGCGCCAGCAGCCCGGTAGGGACAGCCAGAGGGGCTAACTATGGCTACACCTTC.

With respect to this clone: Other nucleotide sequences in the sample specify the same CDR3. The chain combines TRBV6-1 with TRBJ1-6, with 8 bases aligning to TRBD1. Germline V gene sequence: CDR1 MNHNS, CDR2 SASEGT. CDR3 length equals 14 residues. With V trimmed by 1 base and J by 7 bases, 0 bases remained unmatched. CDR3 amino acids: CASSEGQGNSPLHF. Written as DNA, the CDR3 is TGTGCCAGCAGTGAAGGACAGGGGAATTCACCCCTCCACTTT.

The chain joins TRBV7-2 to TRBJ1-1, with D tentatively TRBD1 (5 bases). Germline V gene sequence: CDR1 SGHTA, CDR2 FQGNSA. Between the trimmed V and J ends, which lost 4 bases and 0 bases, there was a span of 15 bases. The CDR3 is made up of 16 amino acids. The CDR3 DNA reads TGTGCCAGCAGCTCATTACAGGTTGCTATGAACACTGAAGCTTTCTTT. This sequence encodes CASSSLQVAMNTEAFF.

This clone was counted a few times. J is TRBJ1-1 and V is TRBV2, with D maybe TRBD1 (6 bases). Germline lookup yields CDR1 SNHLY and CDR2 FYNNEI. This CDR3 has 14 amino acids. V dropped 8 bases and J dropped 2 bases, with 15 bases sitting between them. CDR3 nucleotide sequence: TGTGCCAGCGTCGGGAGGGGGGGTAACACTGAAGCTTTCTTT. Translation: CASVGRGGNTEAFF. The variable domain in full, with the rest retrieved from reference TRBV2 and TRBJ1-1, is EPEVTQTPSHQVTQMGQEVILRCVPISNHLYFYWYRQILGQKVEFLVSFYNNEISEKSEIFDDQFSVERPDGSNFTLKIRSTKLEDSAMYFCASVGRGGNTEAFFGQGTRLTVV.

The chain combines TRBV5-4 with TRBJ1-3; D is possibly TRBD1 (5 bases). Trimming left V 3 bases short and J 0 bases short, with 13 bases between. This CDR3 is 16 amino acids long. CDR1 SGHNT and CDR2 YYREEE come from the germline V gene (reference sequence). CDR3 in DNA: TGTGCCAGCAGCTCATATCAGGACACCTCTGGAAACACCATATATTTT. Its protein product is CASSSYQDTSGNTIYF.

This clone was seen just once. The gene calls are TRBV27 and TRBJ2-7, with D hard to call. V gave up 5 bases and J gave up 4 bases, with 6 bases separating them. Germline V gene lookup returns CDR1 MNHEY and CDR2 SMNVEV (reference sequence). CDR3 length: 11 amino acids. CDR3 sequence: CASSNWYEQYF. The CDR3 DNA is TGTGCCAGCAGTAACTGGTACGAGCAGTACTTC.

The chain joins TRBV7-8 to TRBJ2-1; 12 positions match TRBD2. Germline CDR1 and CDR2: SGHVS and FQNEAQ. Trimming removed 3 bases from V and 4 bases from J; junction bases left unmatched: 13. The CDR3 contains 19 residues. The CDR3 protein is CASSFIDRTSGVLYNEQFF. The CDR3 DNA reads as TGTGCCAGCAGCTTTATAGATCGGACTAGCGGGGTCCTTTACAATGAGCAGTTCTTC.

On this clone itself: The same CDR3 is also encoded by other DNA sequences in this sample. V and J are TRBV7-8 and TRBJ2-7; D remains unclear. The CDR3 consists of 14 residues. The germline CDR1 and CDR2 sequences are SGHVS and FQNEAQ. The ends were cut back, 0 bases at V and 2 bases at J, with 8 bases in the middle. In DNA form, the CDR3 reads TGTGCCAGCAGCTTAGCGCAGGCAGCCTACGAGCAGTACTTC. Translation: CASSLAQAAYEQYF.

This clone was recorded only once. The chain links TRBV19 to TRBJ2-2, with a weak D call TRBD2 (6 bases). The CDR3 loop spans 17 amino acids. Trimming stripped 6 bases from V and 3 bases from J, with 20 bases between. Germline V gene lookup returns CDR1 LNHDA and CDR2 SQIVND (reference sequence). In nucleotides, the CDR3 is TGTGCCAGTAGCACCCGTCAGGGAGGCGGCGACACCGGGGAGCTGTTTTTT. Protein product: CASSTRQGGGDTGELFF.

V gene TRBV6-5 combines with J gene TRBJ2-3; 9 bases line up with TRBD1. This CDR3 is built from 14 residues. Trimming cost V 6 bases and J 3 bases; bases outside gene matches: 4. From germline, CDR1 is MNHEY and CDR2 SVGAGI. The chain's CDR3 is CASSPGQGTDTQYF. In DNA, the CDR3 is TGTGCCAGCAGCCCGGGACAGGGTACAGATACGCAGTATTTT.

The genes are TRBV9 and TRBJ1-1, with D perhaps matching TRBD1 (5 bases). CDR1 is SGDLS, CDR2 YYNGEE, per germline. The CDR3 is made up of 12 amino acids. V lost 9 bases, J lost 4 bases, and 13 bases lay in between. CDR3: CANPGRSTEAFF. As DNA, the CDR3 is TGTGCCAACCCAGGGCGGAGCACTGAAGCTTTCTTT.

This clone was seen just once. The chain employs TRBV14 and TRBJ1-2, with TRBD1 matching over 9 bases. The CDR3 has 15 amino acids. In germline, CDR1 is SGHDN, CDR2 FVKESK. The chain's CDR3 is CATAPWDRANYGYTF. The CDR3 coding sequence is TGTGCTACCGCCCCCTGGGACAGGGCTAACTATGGCTACACCTTC.

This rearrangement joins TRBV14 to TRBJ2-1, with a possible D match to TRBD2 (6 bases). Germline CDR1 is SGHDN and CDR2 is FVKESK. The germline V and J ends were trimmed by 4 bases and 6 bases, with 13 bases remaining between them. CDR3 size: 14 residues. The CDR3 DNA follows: TGTGCCAGCAGCCTTCTCGGGAGTGGCAATGAGCAGTTCTTC. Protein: CASSLLGSGNEQFF.

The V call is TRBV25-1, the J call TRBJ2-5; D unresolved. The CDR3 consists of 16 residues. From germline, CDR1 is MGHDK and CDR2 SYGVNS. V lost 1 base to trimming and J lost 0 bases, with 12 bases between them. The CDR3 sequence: CASSESEQSNQETQYF. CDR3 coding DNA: TGTGCCAGCAGTGAATCTGAACAGAGCAACCAAGAGACCCAGTACTTC.

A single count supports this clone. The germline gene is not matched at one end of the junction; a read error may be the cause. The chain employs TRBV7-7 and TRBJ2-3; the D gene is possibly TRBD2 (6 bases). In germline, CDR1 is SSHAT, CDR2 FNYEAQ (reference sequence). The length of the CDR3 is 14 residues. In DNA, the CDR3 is TGTGCTAGCAGCCCCGGGACTTCCAGCAGTACGCAGTATTTT. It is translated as CASSPGTSSSTQYF.

The CDR3, as DNA: TGCGCCAGCAGCTTGCGACAGGGTGGGAACAATGAGCAGTTCTTC. This translates into CASSLRQGGNNEQFF. The chain is built from TRBV5-1 and TRBJ2-1, with TRBD1 identical over 7 bases. The CDR3 consists of 15 residues. V gave up 1 base and J gave up 5 bases; unmatched junction bases: 6. Germline CDR1 SGHRS, CDR2 YFSETQ.

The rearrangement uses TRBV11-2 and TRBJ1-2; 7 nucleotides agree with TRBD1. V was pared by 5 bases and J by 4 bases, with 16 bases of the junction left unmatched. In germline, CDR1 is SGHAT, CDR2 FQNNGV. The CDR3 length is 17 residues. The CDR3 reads CASSPGGRGPGGYGYTF. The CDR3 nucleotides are TGTGCCAGCAGCCCCGGCGGGAGGGGGCCCGGAGGCTATGGCTACACCTTC.

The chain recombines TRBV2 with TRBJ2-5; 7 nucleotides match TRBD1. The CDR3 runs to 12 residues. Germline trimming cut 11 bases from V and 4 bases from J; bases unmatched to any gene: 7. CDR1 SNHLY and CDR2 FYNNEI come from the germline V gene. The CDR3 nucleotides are TGTGCCGCTGAGGGGGCTGCAGAGACCCAGTACTTC. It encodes CAAEGAAETQYF. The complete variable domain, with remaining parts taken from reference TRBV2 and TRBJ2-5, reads EPEVTQTPSHQVTQMGQEVILRCVPISNHLYFYWYRQILGQKVEFLVSFYNNEISEKSEIFDDQFSVERPDGSNFTLKIRSTKLEDSAMYFCAAEGAAETQYFGPGTRLLVL.

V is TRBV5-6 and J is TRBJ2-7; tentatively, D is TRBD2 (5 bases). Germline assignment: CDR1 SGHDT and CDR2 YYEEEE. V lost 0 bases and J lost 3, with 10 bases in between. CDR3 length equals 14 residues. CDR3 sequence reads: CASSLDLAFYEQYF. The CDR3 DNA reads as TGTGCCAGCAGCTTGGACCTAGCTTTCTACGAGCAGTACTTC.